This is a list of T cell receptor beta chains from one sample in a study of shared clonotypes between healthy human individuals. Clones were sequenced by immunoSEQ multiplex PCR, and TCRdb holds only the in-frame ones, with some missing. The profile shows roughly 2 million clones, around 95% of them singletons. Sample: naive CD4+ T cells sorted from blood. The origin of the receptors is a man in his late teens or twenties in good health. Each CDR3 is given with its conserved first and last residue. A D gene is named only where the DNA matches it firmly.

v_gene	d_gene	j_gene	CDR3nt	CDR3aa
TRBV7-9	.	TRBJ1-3	TGTGCCAGCAGGCTCACGACCTTCGGGAACACCATATATTTT	CASRLTTFGNTIYF
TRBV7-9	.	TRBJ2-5	TGTGCCAGCAGCTTAATGGCCCGCGGGGAGACCCAGTACTTC	CASSLMARGETQYF
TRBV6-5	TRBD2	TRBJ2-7	TGTGCCAGCAGACTAGCGGGAGGCGACGAGCAGTACTTC	CASRLAGGDEQYF
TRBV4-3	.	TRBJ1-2	TGCGCCAGCAGCCAAGATTACCGGCTACCCGGCGGCTACACCTTC	CASSQDYRLPGGYTF
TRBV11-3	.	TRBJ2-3	TGTGCCAGCAGCTTAGCAGGGGAAAGCACAGATACGCAGTATTTT	CASSLAGESTDTQYF
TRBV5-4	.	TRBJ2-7	TGTGCCAGCAGCTTCGAGTTCTCCTACGAGCAGTACTTC	CASSFEFSYEQYF
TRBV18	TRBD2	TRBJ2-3	TGTGCCAGCTCACCCCTTCCGACTAGCGGGGGGCTAGGAGATACGCAGTATTTT	CASSPLPTSGGLGDTQYF
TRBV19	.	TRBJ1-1	TGTGCCAGTAGTATAGGGGGTGGACAGTCGGTAACTGAAGCTTTCTTT	CASSIGGGQSVTEAFF
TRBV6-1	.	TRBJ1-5	TGTGCCAGCAGTGAATTCTTAGCCGTCAGCAATCAGCCCCAGCATTTT	CASSEFLAVSNQPQHF
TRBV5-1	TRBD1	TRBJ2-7	TGCGCCAGCGGGCCGGGACAGAGAACTTACGAGCAGTACTTC	CASGPGQRTYEQYF
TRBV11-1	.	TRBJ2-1	TGTGCCAGCAGCCTTCAGGGAGTCAGCTCCTACAATGAGCAGTTCTTC	CASSLQGVSSYNEQFF
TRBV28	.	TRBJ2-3	TGTGCCAGCAGCACCGCCCCCCCATCAGATACGCAGTATTTT	CASSTAPPSDTQYF
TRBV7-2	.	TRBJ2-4	TGTGCCAGCAGCTTATGGTTTTCGTACATTCAGTACTTC	CASSLWFSYIQYF
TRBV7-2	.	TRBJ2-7	TGTGCCAGCAGCCCCGGAGGTGTAAGCTCCTACGAGCAGTACTTC	CASSPGGVSSYEQYF
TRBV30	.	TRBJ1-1	TGTGCCTGGAGTGTGAACGGGCGCACTGAAGCTTTCTTT	CAWSVNGRTEAFF
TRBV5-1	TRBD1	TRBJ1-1	TGCGCCAGCAGCCGGGACAGTGGTGAAGCTTTCTTT	CASSRDSGEAFF
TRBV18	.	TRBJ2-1	TGTGCCAGCTCACCACAGCCGGGGTCAGGGTACAATGAGCAGTTCTTC	CASSPQPGSGYNEQFF
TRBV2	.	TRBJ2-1	TGTGCCAGCAGTGAAGCGGGCGTGAATGAGCAGTTCTTC	CASSEAGVNEQFF
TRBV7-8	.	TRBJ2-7	TGTGCCAGCAGCATCAGGGGTGGCGGTTACGAGCAGTACTTC	CASSIRGGGYEQYF
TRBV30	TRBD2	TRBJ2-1	TGTGCCAGACTGAGCGGGGGGGCGGCTGAGCAGTTCTTC	CARLSGGAAEQFF
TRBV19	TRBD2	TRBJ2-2	TGTGCCAGTAGTATCCGGACTAGCGGATACACCGGGGAGCTGTTTTTT	CASSIRTSGYTGELFF
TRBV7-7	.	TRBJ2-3	TGTGCTAGCAGCTTAGGCATGTCCACAGATACGCAGTATTTT	CASSLGMSTDTQYF